Detailed here is one TCR beta chain. This clone was seen just once. Its cognate antigen has yet to be identified. No base quality information exists; no much larger clone differs at one position. This specimen comes from a study of cytomegalovirus exposure and HLA in healthy donors (dated by TCRdb to the late 2010s). Study-level background: According to an earlier analysis of 587 of the donors, about 179 million T cells yielded 95 million to 140 million unique TCR beta sequences and more than 250 Gb of sequence data. Approximately 300 gigabases of sequencing data and around 85 million unique TCR sequences made up an early release that covered approximately 650 HLA-typed donors. The genetic ancestry cluster associated with self-reported Caucasian donors included 81% of the roughly 400 genotyped donors. The study aimed to test whether cataloging public T cell receptors could reveal signatures of past pathogen exposure. The study profiled the T cell repertoires of approximately 700 subjects by immunosequencing and related them to cytomegalovirus serostatus. A separate validation cohort of about 110 different subjects was used in addition to the roughly 700-subject first cohort. The study combined high-throughput TCR immunosequencing, statistical association of individual TCRs with disease status, and machine learning to predict cytomegalovirus infection status. A later analysis re-examined previously published TCR beta repertoires from more than 550 donors and added high-resolution HLA genotyping to investigate patterns of TCR occurrence. Rather than using new phenotypic data, the later analysis identified candidate immune exposures from TCR beta sequences and from how often those sequences occurred across donors. In an earlier analysis of roughly 600 of the donors, high-throughput TCR beta sequencing was used to judge whether each TCR beta V gene segment behaved as functional or pseudogenic. Donor age, sex, ethnicity and CMV serostatus were compiled together with the repertoire data. Genome-wide SNP genotypes for about 60% of the roughly 670 donors were used in a later genetic analysis, which treated that subset as a discovery cohort. Every repertoire in the discovery cohort had been generated on one and the same sequencing platform. Class I and class II HLA loci were covered by the typing at four-digit resolution. Typing coverage varied by locus: roughly 629-640 donors for A, B, C, DRB1 and DQB1; 500 to 550 for DQA1; nearly 610 for DPA1; around 490 for DPB1. Roughly 5 DR-DQ haplotypes were handled as single units for association and clustering, since linkage in the cohort was strong. On average, around 240,000 unique TCR beta nucleotide sequences were sequenced per donor among more than 350 genotyped donors of the cohort, with 15% to 20% of those sequences being non-productive.

A distance of 16 bases separates the germline ends of V and J, which lose 4 bases and 4 bases respectively. For CDR1 and CDR2, the germline V gene lists SGDLS and YYNGEE. The CDR3 runs 15 amino acids, cysteine and phenylalanine included. Only CDR3 DNA is held: 45 bases, read in frame from base 1. The paper's findings and limits, for the study overall: Across donors, most TCR sequences were observed very rarely, whereas some public TCRs were present in many individuals. Sequencing depth was assumed to be roughly uniform across donors in the presence/absence analyses, though that assumption may not hold. The sequencing pipeline was judged likely to have produced a cluster of highly shared sequence variants as a technical artifact. The only immune exposure information available for the cohort was CMV serostatus. According to the authors, the approach could potentially be generalized to other disease states and immunological phenotypes. According to a later analysis, parvovirus B19, influenza, CMV and Epstein-Barr virus appeared linked to several top co-occurrence clusters. A later analysis found that TCR association rates varied across HLA loci, with DRB1 alleles showing the most associated TCRs and HLA-C alleles the fewest. This cohort had only TCR beta chains sequenced, and the lack of alpha or paired-chain data limited which features could be detected. In the study, roughly 160 TCR beta chains were listed as associated with cytomegalovirus. HLA typing was unavailable for some donors at each locus, so association tests used only the typed subset. In vitro tests confirmed that a few of the cytomegalovirus-associated TCR beta chains recognize cytomegalovirus antigens. Some IMGT-functional V segments, including TRBV6-2 and TRBV6-3, could not be distinguished by the 87-base-pair reads and were therefore excluded. Broadly in line with IMGT annotations, most TCR beta V segments showed up in productive rearrangements about 90% or about 30% of the time in an earlier analysis of several hundred of the donors. A later analysis associated 17,000 or so TCR beta sequences with specific HLA alleles at a false discovery rate of 0.05. Correlated functional status among segregating V segments might reflect linkage disequilibrium, but an unknown experimental factor could not be ruled out. A further reported finding was that TCR beta sequences accurately predicted the HLA-A and HLA-B alleles for most subjects in the first cohort. In a later genetic analysis, fewer N-insertions in productive TCRs were reported among donors in an Asian-associated ancestry cluster than the approximately 630-donor mean. Strong co-occurrence of HLA alleles, especially DR and DQ, made assigning TCR associations to individual alleles difficult. The classifier was reported to diagnose cytomegalovirus status with high specificity and sensitivity in both the original cohort and the validation cohort. A later analysis found that most CMV-associated TCR beta chains appeared HLA-restricted, with HLA associations seemingly driven largely by CMV exposure. Compared with equally common non-associated chains, HLA-associated TCR beta chains in a later analysis were more clonally expanded and had lower generation probabilities. An association between a missense DCLRE1C variant and V-gene and J-gene trimming of TCR beta chains was found in a later genetic analysis and replicated in an independent cohort. Because counts were too low, 15 to 20 rarely observed V segments, including chromosome 9 orphons, were left out of the earlier analysis of some 640 of the donors.

The method was the immunoSEQ multiplex PCR assay. The multiplex PCR relied on a mix of 60 forward primers for TCR Vbeta segments and 13 reverse primers for TCR Jbeta segments. Amplification of the CDR3 region of rearranged TCR beta genes was performed with a multiplex PCR assay on genomic DNA. The amplified TCR beta libraries were sequenced on the Illumina HiSeq System as 87-base-pair reads. On the authors' methods: Across the roughly 670 repertoires, a later analysis counted 80 million or so unique TCR beta chains, around 11 million of which were shared by at least two donors. To remove PCR and sequencing errors, raw reads were error-corrected and collapsed into unique sequences using a nearest-neighbor algorithm that merged closely related sequences. CDR3 sequences were aligned to IMGT reference sequences to assign V, D and J gene segments. For a sequence to be retained, a match of at least six nucleotides was required to both a V gene segment and a J gene segment. A rearrangement was called productive if the CDR3 had no stop codons and remained in frame with V and J, and every other rearrangement was called non-productive. CDR3 was defined according to IMGT convention as the region running from the second conserved V-encoded cysteine to the conserved J-encoded phenylalanine. The earlier analysis of about 500 of the donors excluded sequences that lacked an unambiguous match to a single V gene segment. An earlier analysis of almost 600 of the donors classified V segments as functional when productive rearrangements were above 56.7% and as segregating when the standard deviation between donors was above 5%. To diagnose cytomegalovirus status from the catalog of TCR beta chain sequences, a statistical classification framework was built. A later analysis assigned V and J genes by comparing TCR nucleotide sequences with IMGT/GENE-DB human TR gene sequences. Using the TCRdist pipeline, a later analysis assigned CDR3 sequences along with most-parsimonious VDJ recombination scenarios. In a later analysis, each TCR beta chain was defined by its CDR3 amino acid sequence together with its V-gene family, and reads without a unique V-gene family were excluded. In a later analysis, around 600 highly shared, low-generation-probability nucleotide sequences were removed to address suspected cross-contamination and a sequencing artifact. In a later analysis, a clonal expansion index for each public chain was calculated from normalized within-repertoire ranks of inferred template counts. In a later analysis, generation probabilities were computed with a VDJ recombination model fitted to out-of-frame rearrangements, and the resulting probabilities were checked against IGoR. In a later analysis, hypergeometric tests were used to score TCR-TCR, TCR-HLA and TCR-CMV co-occurrence, with a repertoire-size bias correction applied to TCR pairs. False discovery rates were estimated in a later analysis by permuting HLA or CMV assignments 20 times. In a later analysis, co-occurring TCRs were grouped using DBSCAN, and TCRdist sequence similarity was added for clustering within HLA-allele-positive subsets. Co-occurrence clustering excluded repertoires with fewer than 30,000 or more than 120,000 public chains, plus five with anomalous nucleotide sharing. Here the immuneACCESS table is served through TCRdb, limited to in-frame sequences with V and J called. Missing clones are a known gap in these copies; in checked studies unresolved V genes cover under half, and the rest lacks a known reason. V and J calls and clone size follow that table, whereas D and trimming were derived from the DNA. The sample table lists about 160,000 clones, around 86% of them with a count of one. The ten largest clones capture 3.5% to 5% of the sample.

The cohort comprised some 700 healthy bone marrow donors. At the time of sampling, every cohort member was nominally healthy, though immune exposures that went unrecorded were likely present. The donor tested CMV seropositive, placing the donor among the roughly 300 seropositive members of the cohort. Each donor provided a peripheral blood sample, and peripheral blood mononuclear cells were used for TCR beta sequencing. Genomic DNA extraction from the blood cell samples was performed with the Qiagen DNeasy Blood Extraction Kit. The material sequenced was PBMCs. The receptor was derived from a middle-aged man in good health and CMV-seropositive. Rearrangement joined TRBV9 to TRBJ2-3; a tentative D match to TRBD2 spans 6 bases. DNA sequence: TGTGCCAGCAGCCCGGAACTAGCTTATCCAGATACGCAGTATTTT. Translated, it reads CASSPELAYPDTQYF. When the CDR3 is completed using the reference TRBV9 and TRBJ2-3 genes on either side, the full variable domain is DSGVTQTPKHLITATGQRVTLRCSPRSGDLSVYWYQQSLDQGLQFLIQYYNGEERAKGNILERFSAQQFPDLHSELNLSSLELGDSALYFCASSPELAYPDTQYFGPGTRLTVL.